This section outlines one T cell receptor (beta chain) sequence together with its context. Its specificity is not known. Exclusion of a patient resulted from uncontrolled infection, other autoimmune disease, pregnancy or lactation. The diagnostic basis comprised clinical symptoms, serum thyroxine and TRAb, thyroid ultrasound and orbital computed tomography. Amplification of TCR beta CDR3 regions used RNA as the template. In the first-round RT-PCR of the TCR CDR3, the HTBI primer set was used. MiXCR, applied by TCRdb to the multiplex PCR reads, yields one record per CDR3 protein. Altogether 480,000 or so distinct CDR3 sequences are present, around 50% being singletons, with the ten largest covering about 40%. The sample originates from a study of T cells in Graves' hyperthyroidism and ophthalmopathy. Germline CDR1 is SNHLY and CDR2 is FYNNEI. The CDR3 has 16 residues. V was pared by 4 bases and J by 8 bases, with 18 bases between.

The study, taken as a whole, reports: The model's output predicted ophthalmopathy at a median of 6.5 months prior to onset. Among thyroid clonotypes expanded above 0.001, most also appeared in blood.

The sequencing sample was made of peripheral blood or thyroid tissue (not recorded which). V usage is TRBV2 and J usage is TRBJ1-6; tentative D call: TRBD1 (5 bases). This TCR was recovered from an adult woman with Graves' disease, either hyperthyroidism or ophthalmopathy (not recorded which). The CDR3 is CASSASRPGIDSPLHF. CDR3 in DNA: TGTGCCAGCAGTGCTAGTCGTCCAGGGATAGATTCACCCCTCCACTTT.